This TCR beta chain was captured in a study of regulatory and conventional T cells in RAG deficiency. Study outcomes and limitations: Omenn patients showed >75% Treg-Tconv overlap and shorter CDR3 lengths. Compared with controls, unique Treg TCR beta sequences dropped around 100-fold in Omenn syndrome and CID/AS. Shannon entropy was markedly lower and Simpson indices higher in RAG-deficient patients than control T-cell subsets.

Only in-frame clones appear in the TCRdb table, and some are missing; sequencing was by immunoSEQ multiplex PCR. The sample comprises more than 5,500 clones, 82% of which are singletons, and 9.5% to 15% rests with the top ten. Concerning this clone itself: Its cognate antigen is unknown.

The germline CDR1 and CDR2 sequences are MDHEN and SYDVKM. This CDR3 is built from 19 residues. V was pared by 6 bases and J by 4 bases, with 20 bases of the junction left unmatched. This sample also appeared in a second study, on regulatory T cells. From that report: Amplification used 52 TRBV primers and 13 TRBJ primers. Patient repertoires had restricted TRB V-J pairs and skewed V and J usage, most in Tregs.

This rearrangement joins TRBV28 to TRBJ2-2; 7 nucleotides line up with TRBD1. The sequencing input was CD8+ T cells sorted from blood. This TCR was recovered from a human donor in good health. The CDR3, as DNA: TGTGCCAGCAGCCCTCTATCGGACGAAAAGGGACAGCTCACCGGGGAGCTGTTTTTT. Residues: CASSPLSDEKGQLTGELFF.